A single T cell receptor (beta chain) is shown here with its context. No antigen is known for it. Deletions cut 6 bases from V and 1 base from J, with 15 bases between. Germline V gives CDR1 KGHSH, CDR2 LQKENI. This CDR3 region has 15 residues. These data originate in a study of T cell responses to AZD1222 COVID-19 vaccine. Study overall: The analysis combined second doses at about 4 or about 12 weeks. Broader study findings: Among vaccine-associated CD4 TCRs, coverage spanned spike, with dominance at 160-218 and 743-854. Without day 14 samples, only post-peak T cell repertoires were studied.

Clones were sequenced by immunoSEQ multiplex PCR, and TCRdb holds only the in-frame ones, with some missing. The data show about 120,000 clones, with 70% to 90% seen just once and about 8.6% held by the top ten. This receptor was taken from an adult in good health. The V gene is TRBV18, the J gene TRBJ1-1; D unresolved. The sequenced sample was peripheral blood, obtained on day 0 of AZD1222 vaccination. For the CDR3, the DNA is TGTGCCAGCTCCCAGAGCGGCGCCGGGAACACTGAAGCTTTCTTT. It translates to CASSQSGAGNTEAFF.